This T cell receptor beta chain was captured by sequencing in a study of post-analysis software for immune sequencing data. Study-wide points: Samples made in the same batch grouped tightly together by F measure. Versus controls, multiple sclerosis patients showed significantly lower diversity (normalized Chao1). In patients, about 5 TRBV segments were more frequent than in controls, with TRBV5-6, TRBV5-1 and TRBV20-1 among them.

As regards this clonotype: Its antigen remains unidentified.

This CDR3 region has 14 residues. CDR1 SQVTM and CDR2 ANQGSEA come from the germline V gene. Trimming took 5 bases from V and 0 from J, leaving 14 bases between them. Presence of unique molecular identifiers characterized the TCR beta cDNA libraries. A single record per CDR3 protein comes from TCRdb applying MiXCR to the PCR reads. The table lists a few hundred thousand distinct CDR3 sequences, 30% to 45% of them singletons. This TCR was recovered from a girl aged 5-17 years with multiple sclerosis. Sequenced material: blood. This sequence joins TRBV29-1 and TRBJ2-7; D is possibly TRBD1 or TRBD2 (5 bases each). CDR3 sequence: CSVLLAGSSYEQYF. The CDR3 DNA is TGCAGCGTTCTTTTGGCAGGGAGCTCCTACGAGCAGTACTTC.